This TCR beta chain comes out of a study of blood T cell repertoires in COVID-19. Study details: The origin of the acute and convalescent COVID-19 samples was the United States, Italy and Spain. T cells, B-cell-depleted T cells, or PBMCs provided the cDNA or gDNA that served as material.

The CDR3 consists of 15 residues. V lost 3 bases and J lost 3, with 15 bases in between. Per germline, CDR1 SGHNT and CDR2 YYREEE (reference sequence). Authors' methods: Amplification from reference gene primers served as the basis for estimated nucleated cell counts. Profiling relied on immunoSEQ multiplex PCR, and the TCRdb table lists in-frame clones only, not all of them. V, J and clone size derive from that table, while D and trimming were established from the DNA sequence. Counted here are over 95,000 clones, about 87% occurring once; the ten biggest clones make up approximately 4.5%. The chain is built from TRBV5-4 and TRBJ1-1; possible D gene TRBD1, 5 bases. The sequenced sample consisted of peripheral blood. The sequence was obtained from a woman aged 45-60 years with acute or convalescent COVID-19. CDR3 loop: CASSYQGRLDTEAFF. The CDR3 DNA sequence: TGTGCCAGCAGCTACCAGGGTAGATTGGACACTGAAGCTTTCTTT.